The TCR beta chain under discussion was sequenced for a study of blood T cell repertoires in COVID-19. The overall study: T cells, B-cell-depleted T cells, or PBMCs supplied cDNA or gDNA.

The CDR3 is made up of 17 amino acids. Germline assignment: CDR1 SQVTM and CDR2 ANQGSEA. The trim removed 0 bases at V and 4 bases at J, leaving 9 bases unmatched. As originally analysed: Amplification of reference gene primers provided the estimated nucleated cell counts. Profiled with immunoSEQ multiplex PCR; TCRdb holds only in-frame clones, not every one. V and J calls and clone size come straight from that table; D and trimming were deduced from the DNA. Altogether 100,000 to 150,000 clones are present, approximately 89% being singletons, with the ten largest covering approximately 10%. The TCR sequence derives from a woman in her seventies with COVID-19, enrolled during active disease. The rearrangement uses TRBV29-1 and TRBJ2-1; 10 nucleotides match TRBD1. Sequenced material: peripheral blood. The DNA of the CDR3 is TGCAGCGTTGAAGATCACCGACAGGGGGCTAGATACAATGAGCAGTTCTTC. It codes for CSVEDHRQGARYNEQFF.